The clone carrying this TCR beta chain has at least ten counts. What it binds is unknown. Trimming removed 3 bases at V and 7 bases at J, with 19 bases between. This CDR3 region has 15 residues. Germline V CDR1 and CDR2: MDHEN, SYDVKM. This sample was included in a study of regulatory T cells in long-lasting Graves disease. CDR3-region Arm-PCR and iRepertoire HTBI primers produced the TCR beta libraries. TCRdb re-analysed the multiplex PCR reads in MiXCR, keeping a single row per CDR3 protein. Of roughly 400,000 distinct CDR3 sequences in the sample, 15% were seen once. Documented time point: newly diagnosed GD, antithyroid drugs for less than 3 months. RNA extracted from PBMCs served as the sequencing template. Regarding the study as a whole: When disease was persistent, TRBV28, TRBJ1-2 and TRBJ2-5 were the favored segments.

These records were also assigned to another study, of T cells in Graves' hyperthyroidism and ophthalmopathy. That paper notes: During a first-round RT-PCR of the TCR CDR3, the HTBI primer set was used. Blood samples included most of the expanded thyroid clonotypes exceeding 0.001.

This chain uses TRBV28 with TRBJ2-7; no reliable D call. This specimen was peripheral blood mononuclear cells (PBMCs), taken at new diagnosis, from a patient treated with antithyroid drugs. The receptor comes from a woman aged 35 to 49 with Graves disease. CDR3 protein: CASSLPWPRTSEQYF. The CDR3 bases are TGTGCCAGCAGTTTGCCGTGGCCTAGGACGAGTGAGCAGTACTTC.